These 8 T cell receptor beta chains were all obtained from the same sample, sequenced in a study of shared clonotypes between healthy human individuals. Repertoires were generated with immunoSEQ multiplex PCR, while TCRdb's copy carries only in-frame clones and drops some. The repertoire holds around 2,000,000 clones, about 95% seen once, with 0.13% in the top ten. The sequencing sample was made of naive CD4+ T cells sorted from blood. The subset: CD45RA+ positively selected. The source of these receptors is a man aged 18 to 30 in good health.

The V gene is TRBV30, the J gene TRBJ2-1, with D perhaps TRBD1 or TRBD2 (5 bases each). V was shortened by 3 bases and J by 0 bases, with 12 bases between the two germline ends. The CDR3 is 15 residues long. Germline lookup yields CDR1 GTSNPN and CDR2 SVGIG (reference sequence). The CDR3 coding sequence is TGTGCCTGGAGCCCAGGGACCAGCTCCTACAATGAGCAGTTCTTC. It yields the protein CAWSPGTSSYNEQFF.

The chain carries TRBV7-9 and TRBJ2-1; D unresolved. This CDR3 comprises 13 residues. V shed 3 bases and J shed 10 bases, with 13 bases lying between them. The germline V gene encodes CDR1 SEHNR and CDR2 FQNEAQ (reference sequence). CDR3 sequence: CASSFAIKGEQFF. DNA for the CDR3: TGTGCCAGCAGCTTCGCGATTAAAGGGGAGCAGTTCTTC.

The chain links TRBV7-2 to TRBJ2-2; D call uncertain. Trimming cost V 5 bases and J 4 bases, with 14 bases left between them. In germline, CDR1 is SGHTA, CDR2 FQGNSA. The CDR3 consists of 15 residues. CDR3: CASSPRALTTGELFF. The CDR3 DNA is TGTGCCAGCAGCCCCCGGGCCCTTACCACCGGGGAGCTGTTTTTT.

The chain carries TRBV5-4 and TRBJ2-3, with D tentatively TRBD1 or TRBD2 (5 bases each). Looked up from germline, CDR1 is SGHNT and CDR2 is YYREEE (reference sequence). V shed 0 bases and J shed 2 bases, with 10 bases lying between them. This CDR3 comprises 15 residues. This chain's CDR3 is CASSLGGPFTDTQYF. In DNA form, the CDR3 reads TGTGCCAGCAGCTTGGGGGGACCTTTCACAGATACGCAGTATTTT.

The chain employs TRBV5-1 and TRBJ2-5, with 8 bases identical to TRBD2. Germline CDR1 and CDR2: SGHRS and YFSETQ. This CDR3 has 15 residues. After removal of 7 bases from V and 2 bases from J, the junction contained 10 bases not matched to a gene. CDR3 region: CASQSSTSDQETQYF. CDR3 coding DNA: TGCGCCAGCCAGTCCTCGACTAGCGATCAAGAGACCCAGTACTTC.

The CDR3 spells CAWSRGQWNEQFF. The DNA for the CDR3 is TGTGCCTGGAGCAGGGGGCAATGGAATGAGCAGTTCTTC. V usage is TRBV30 and J usage is TRBJ2-1; 8 positions agree with TRBD1. The CDR3 is 13 residues long. J lost 7 bases, V lost 3 bases, and 5 bases had no gene match. Germline V gene data show CDR1 as GTSNPN and CDR2 as SVGIG (reference sequence).

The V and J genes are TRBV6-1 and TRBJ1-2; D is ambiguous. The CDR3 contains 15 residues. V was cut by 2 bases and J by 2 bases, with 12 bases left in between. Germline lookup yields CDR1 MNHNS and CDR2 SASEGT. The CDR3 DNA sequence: TGTGCCAGCAGTGAACGAGTTTGGGAGAACTATGGCTACACCTTC. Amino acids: CASSERVWENYGYTF.

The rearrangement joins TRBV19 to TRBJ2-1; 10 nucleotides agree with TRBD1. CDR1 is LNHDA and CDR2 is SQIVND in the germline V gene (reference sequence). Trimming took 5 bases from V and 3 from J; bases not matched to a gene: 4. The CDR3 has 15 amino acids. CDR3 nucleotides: TGTGCCAGTAGTTCCGGGACAGGGGTCTACAATGAGCAGTTCTTC. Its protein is CASSSGTGVYNEQFF.